Listed below are T cell receptor beta chains from one sample, sequenced in a study of metastatic and nonmetastatic thyroid tumors. TCRdb ran MiXCR on the PCR reads. The table records tens of thousands of clones, around 16% of them present only once. The sequencing input was blood. These receptors originate from a female donor with papillary thyroid cancer or a benign thyroid nodule (not recorded which). Some clones in this sample may be carry-over from other donors' samples. The CDR3 runs from the conserved cysteine through the conserved F or W. The order of the fields is D gene, J gene, clone size, V gene, CDR3 DNA, CDR3 protein. The D gene is left open where the match is weak. The listing skips clone size in some rows; elsewhere it reads once, few, many or a size class.

D: .; J: TRBJ2-6; size: many; V: TRBV11-2; DNA: TGTGCCAGCAGCTTACAAGGCTACGTCCTGACTTTC; CDR3: CASSLQGYVLTF
D: .; J: TRBJ1-6; size: many; V: TRBV12-3/TRBV12-4; DNA: TGTGCCAGCAGTTTGGGGCAGGGGAATTCACCCCTCCACTTT; CDR3: CASSLGQGNSPLHF
D: .; J: TRBJ2-3; size: few; V: TRBV28; DNA: TGTGCCAGCAGATCCGGGTCCAGCCATTTAGATACGCAGTATTTT; CDR3: CASRSGSSHLDTQYF
D: TRBD2; J: TRBJ2-1; size: .; V: TRBV6-1; DNA: TGTGCCAGCAGGGGCTTAGGGACTAGCGGGAGGAGTGAGCAGTTCTTC; CDR3: CASRGLGTSGRSEQFF
D: TRBD1; J: TRBJ1-1; size: many; V: TRBV5-1; DNA: TGCGCCAGCACTCAAGGGGGCGGGAACACTGAAGCTTTCTTT; CDR3: CASTQGGGNTEAFF
D: .; J: TRBJ1-5; size: .; V: TRBV12-3/TRBV12-4; DNA: TGTGCCAGCAGTTTAATGGCCCAGCCCCAGCATTTT; CDR3: CASSLMAQPQHF
D: TRBD2; J: TRBJ2-3; size: .; V: TRBV20-1; DNA: TGCAGTTCTCGACTAGCGGGAGGGACAGATACGCATTATTTT; CDR3: CSSRLAGGTDTHYF
D: .; J: TRBJ2-2; size: medium-sized; V: TRBV6-2/TRBV6-3; DNA: TGTGCCTGTAAAGGACGGGAGCTGTTTTTT; CDR3: CACKGRELFF
D: TRBD2; J: TRBJ2-6; size: once; V: TRBV7-2; DNA: TGTGCCAGCAGCTTAACGGGGGGGATCACTGGGGCCAACGTCCTGACTTTC; CDR3: CASSLTGGITGANVLTF
D: .; J: TRBJ1-2; size: .; V: TRBV4-2; DNA: TGTGCCGGCAGCGGGGACCTGAGGGGCTACACCTTC; CDR3: CAGSGDLRGYTF
D: .; J: TRBJ2-3; size: .; V: TRBV27; DNA: TGTGCCAGCAGTTTATGGGCCCGGGGGGCGGGCACAGATACGCAGTATTTT; CDR3: CASSLWARGAGTDTQYF
D: TRBD2; J: TRBJ2-1; size: many; V: TRBV7-8; DNA: TGTGCCAGCACCTACCTAGCGGGAGTTATCTACAATGAGCAGTTCTTC; CDR3: CASTYLAGVIYNEQFF
D: .; J: TRBJ1-6; size: medium-sized; V: TRBV27; DNA: TGTGCCAGCAGTACCAGGATAACCCCTAATTCACCCCTCCACTTT; CDR3: CASSTRITPNSPLHF
D: TRBD2; J: TRBJ2-2; size: many; V: TRBV4-1; DNA: TGCGCCAGCAGCCAACCGGCTAGCGGGTTCCCCCGGGAGCTGTTTTTT; CDR3: CASSQPASGFPRELFF
D: TRBD1; J: TRBJ1-5; size: many; V: TRBV19; DNA: TGTGCCAGTAAGGGGACAGCGGATTCCCCCCATCAGCCCCAGCATTTT; CDR3: CASKGTADSPHQPQHF
D: .; J: TRBJ2-7; size: many; V: TRBV5-1; DNA: TGCGCCAGCAGCCTCAGCCAGGGGAACCACGAGCAGTACTTC; CDR3: CASSLSQGNHEQYF
D: .; J: TRBJ2-1; size: .; V: TRBV12-3/TRBV12-4; DNA: TGTGCCAGCAGTTTAGGCAGGGGGGTGGGTGAGCAGTTCTTC; CDR3: CASSLGRGVGEQFF
D: .; J: TRBJ2-5; size: many; V: TRBV7-9; DNA: TGTGCCAGCAGCTTAGAGCTGGGGTCTCAAGAGACCCAGTACTTC; CDR3: CASSLELGSQETQYF
D: .; J: TRBJ1-1; size: many; V: TRBV3-1; DNA: TGTGCCAGCAGCCGGAGACAGTTGAACACTGAAGCTTTCTTT; CDR3: CASSRRQLNTEAFF
D: .; J: TRBJ2-5; size: many; V: TRBV6-2/TRBV6-3; DNA: TGTGCCAGCAGTAACCAACGGGAGACCCAGTACTTC; CDR3: CASSNQRETQYF
D: .; J: TRBJ1-3; size: medium-sized; V: TRBV28; DNA: TGTGCCTCAATGCGAGGGGGGGCTGGAAACACCATATATTTT; CDR3: CASMRGGAGNTIYF
D: TRBD2; J: TRBJ2-7; size: many; V: TRBV4-2; DNA: TGTGCCAGCAGCCAACCCCCGGGGGGGGACTCCTACGAGCAGTACTTC; CDR3: CASSQPPGGDSYEQYF
D: TRBD1; J: TRBJ1-1; size: many; V: TRBV6-1; DNA: TGTGCCAGCAGCGGACAGGGGGTTGAAGCTTTCTTT; CDR3: CASSGQGVEAFF
D: TRBD2; J: TRBJ2-1; size: .; V: TRBV27; DNA: TGTGCCAGCAAGACGTCCGGGACTAGCGGGGGTTACAATGAGCAGTTCTTC; CDR3: CASKTSGTSGGYNEQFF
D: TRBD1; J: TRBJ2-3; size: many; V: TRBV5-1; DNA: TGCGCCAGCAGCGTACAGGGGTGGGATACGCAGTATTTT; CDR3: CASSVQGWDTQYF
D: .; J: TRBJ1-1; size: few; V: TRBV6-1; DNA: TGTGCCAGCAGTGATGACGGAGGAAACACTGAAGCTTTCTTT; CDR3: CASSDDGGNTEAFF
D: .; J: TRBJ2-7; size: .; V: TRBV25-1; DNA: TGTGCCAGCACAGGGAGAACGTACGAGCCGTCCTTC; CDR3: CASTGRTYEPSF
D: .; J: TRBJ1-1; size: many; V: TRBV12-3/TRBV12-4; DNA: TGTGCCAGCAGTCCACGTACGCTCAACACTGAAGCTTTCTTT; CDR3: CASSPRTLNTEAFF
D: .; J: TRBJ1-5; size: many; V: TRBV11-2; DNA: TGTGCCAGCAGCCACGGGGGGGACAAACGCAATCAGCCCCAGCATTTT; CDR3: CASSHGGDKRNQPQHF
D: TRBD2; J: TRBJ2-7; size: .; V: TRBV6-1; DNA: TGTGCCAGCAGTGAACTAGCGGGGTACGAGCAGTACTTC; CDR3: CASSELAGYEQYF
D: .; J: TRBJ1-5; size: medium-sized; V: TRBV6-5; DNA: TGTGCCAGCAGTTACGACGGTAATCAGCCCCAGCATTTT; CDR3: CASSYDGNQPQHF
D: TRBD1; J: TRBJ2-3; size: medium-sized; V: TRBV28; DNA: TGTGCCAGCAGTCCCTGGGACAGTCCTAGCACAGATACGCAGTATTTT; CDR3: CASSPWDSPSTDTQYF
D: .; J: TRBJ2-7; size: many; V: TRBV5-1; DNA: TGCGCCAGCAGCTTGGGCCAGGACCGCTACGAGCAGTACTTC; CDR3: CASSLGQDRYEQYF
D: .; J: TRBJ1-5; size: many; V: TRBV6-1; DNA: TGTGCCAGCCGCTCCCCCTATGACGGTAATCAGCCCCAGCATTTT; CDR3: CASRSPYDGNQPQHF
D: TRBD2; J: TRBJ2-1; size: few; V: TRBV11-1; DNA: TGTGCCAGCAGCCTTACTAGCGGGGAGCTATACAATGAGCAGTTCTTC; CDR3: CASSLTSGELYNEQFF
D: .; J: TRBJ2-6; size: few; V: TRBV25-1; DNA: TGTGCCAGCAGTGATTCGGGAAAGGGGGCCAACGTCCTGACTTTC; CDR3: CASSDSGKGANVLTF
D: .; J: TRBJ1-4; size: many; V: TRBV5-1; DNA: TGCGCCAGCAGCTTACCAGGGGCGGGAGAAAAACTGTTTTTT; CDR3: CASSLPGAGEKLFF
D: .; J: TRBJ2-2; size: many; V: TRBV6-4; DNA: TGTGCCAGCAGTGAGACAGCGAGGGCCGGGGAGCTGTTTTTT; CDR3: CASSETARAGELFF
D: .; J: TRBJ1-5; size: many; V: TRBV5-6; DNA: TGTGCCAGCAGCCTGTCACGGGGCAATCAGCCCCAGCATTTT; CDR3: CASSLSRGNQPQHF
D: .; J: TRBJ2-1; size: medium-sized; V: TRBV12-3/TRBV12-4; DNA: TGTGCCAGCAGCGTCGCGGGACAGAACAATGAGCAGTTCTTC; CDR3: CASSVAGQNNEQFF
D: .; J: TRBJ2-3; size: .; V: TRBV6-5; DNA: TGTGCCAACAGTCCGCGAGGGTACGGCAGAAACACAGATACGCAGTATTTT; CDR3: CANSPRGYGRNTDTQYF
D: .; J: TRBJ2-7; size: .; V: TRBV7-3; DNA: TGTGCCAGCAGCAAACAGGCCGCTGATGGCGAGCAGTACTTC; CDR3: CASSKQAADGEQYF
D: .; J: TRBJ2-7; size: few; V: TRBV27; DNA: TGTGCCAGCAGTTTATCAACAGGTACCTACGAGCAGTACTTC; CDR3: CASSLSTGTYEQYF
D: .; J: TRBJ2-7; size: few; V: TRBV29-1; DNA: TGCAGCGTTGCCGGCAACTTCTACGAGCAGTACTTC; CDR3: CSVAGNFYEQYF
D: .; J: TRBJ1-6; size: many; V: TRBV10-3; DNA: TGTGCCATCAGCCAGGGCGGGAATTCACCCCTCCACTTT; CDR3: CAISQGGNSPLHF
D: .; J: TRBJ2-3; size: .; V: TRBV11-2; DNA: TGTGCCAGCAGCTTAGTGGGTTTGAGCACAGATACGCAGTATTTT; CDR3: CASSLVGLSTDTQYF
D: .; J: TRBJ1-3; size: many; V: TRBV10-2; DNA: TGCGCCAGCAGTGATACAGGGTTTGGAAACACCATATATTTT; CDR3: CASSDTGFGNTIYF
D: TRBD1; J: TRBJ1-2; size: many; V: TRBV7-2; DNA: TGTGCCAGCAGCTTAGCCCCAGGGGGTAACTATGGCTACACCTTC; CDR3: CASSLAPGGNYGYTF
D: TRBD1; J: TRBJ1-1; size: few; V: TRBV6-1; DNA: TGTGCCATGTTCCCCGGGACAGGGTCGAACACTGAAGCTTTCTTT; CDR3: CAMFPGTGSNTEAFF
D: .; J: TRBJ2-5; size: .; V: TRBV6-2/TRBV6-3; DNA: TGTGCCAGCAGCAAACAGGGTCTGGAGACCCAGTACTTC; CDR3: CASSKQGLETQYF